These T cell receptor beta chains were read from a single sample in a study of T-cell reconstitution after alpha-beta-depleted transplantation in children. TCRdb analysed the PCR reads with MiXCR anew, one entry per CDR3 protein. The sample shows a few hundred thousand distinct CDR3 sequences, roughly 13% of them seen only once. The sample was PBMCs, taken from the stem cell graft. These receptors all come from a human donor who donated a stem cell graft to a child with Fanconi anemia. Each CDR3 is given with its conserved first and last residue. Each record gives: J gene, D gene, V gene, clone size, CDR3 protein, CDR3 DNA. The D gene is left open where the match is weak. Clone size is given for some rows only: seen once, a few or many times, or a class if the clone is expanded.

TRBJ2-3,.,TRBV5-1,.,CASSHEGVSGTDTQYF,TGCGCCAGCAGCCACGAAGGGGTATCAGGCACAGATACGCAGTATTTT
TRBJ1-1,.,TRBV7-9,few,CASSQKYRTNTEAFF,TGTGCCAGCAGCCAAAAGTACAGGACTAACACTGAAGCTTTCTTT
TRBJ2-1,.,TRBV4-3,.,CASSQVSGSPGKNNEQFF,TGCGCCAGCAGCCAAGTCTCCGGATCCCCTGGGAAGAACAATGAGCAGTTCTTC
TRBJ1-2,.,TRBV5-5,.,CASSTNGGAGGYTF,TGTGCCAGCAGCACGAACGGGGGCGCGGGTGGCTACACCTTC
TRBJ1-1,.,TRBV6-1,few,CASQNVLGPYTEAFF,TGTGCCAGCCAAAACGTACTGGGGCCGTACACTGAAGCTTTCTTT
TRBJ2-7,.,TRBV10-3,.,CAISEKGPLSYEQYF,TGTGCCATCAGTGAAAAGGGTCCCTTATCCTACGAGCAGTACTTC
TRBJ2-1,.,TRBV29-1,.,CSVERGAGEQFF,TGCAGCGTTGAAAGGGGGGCCGGTGAGCAGTTCTTC
TRBJ2-1,TRBD1,TRBV4-2,few,CASSQEPTQGDEQFF,TGTGCCAGCAGCCAAGAGCCCACTCAGGGGGATGAGCAGTTCTTC
TRBJ2-6,.,TRBV6-1,once,CASSFGANVLTF,TGTGCCAGCTCCTTTGGGGCCAACGTCCTGACTTTC
TRBJ1-5,TRBD1,TRBV27,few,CASSYRGISNQPQHF,TGTGCCAGCAGTTACAGGGGCATTAGCAATCAGCCCCAGCATTTT
TRBJ1-2,.,TRBV2,.,CASSEQNKHSGYTF,TGTGCCAGCAGTGAACAGAATAAACATTCCGGCTACACCTTC
TRBJ1-6,.,TRBV7-6,many,CASSLGTGNNSPLHF,TGTGCCAGCAGCTTAGGAACAGGGAACAATTCACCCCTCCACTTT
TRBJ2-2,.,TRBV27,.,CASRRGTGKLFF,TGTGCCAGCCGGAGAGGGACCGGGAAGCTGTTTTTT
TRBJ1-1,.,TRBV29-1,few,CSVFVNTEAFF,TGCAGCGTTTTTGTGAACACTGAAGCTTTCTTT
TRBJ2-1,TRBD1,TRBV6-4,few,CASSPRGDRGPDEQFF,TGTGCCAGCAGCCCCCGCGGGGACAGGGGACCGGATGAGCAGTTCTTC
TRBJ2-5,.,TRBV7-7,.,CASSLRGFEGTQYF,TGTGCTAGCAGCTTGAGGGGGTTCGAGGGGACCCAGTACTTC
TRBJ1-1,.,TRBV5-1,.,CASSLLAGRTAEAFF,TGCGCCAGCAGCCTCCTAGCGGGAAGAACCGCTGAAGCTTTCTTT
TRBJ1-1,.,TRBV7-2,few,CASSQGPVVEAFF,TGTGCCAGCAGCCAAGGACCCGTCGTTGAAGCTTTCTTT
TRBJ2-2,TRBD2,TRBV4-3,.,CASSRQRGGPGELFF,TGCGCCAGCAGCCGCCAGCGGGGGGGTCCCGGGGAGCTGTTTTTT
TRBJ2-5,.,TRBV5-1,.,CASRDNTGPQETQYF,TGCGCCAGCAGGGATAACACCGGGCCACAAGAGACCCAGTACTTC
TRBJ2-3,TRBD2,TRBV5-1,few,CASSLNHGGATDTQYF,TGCGCCAGCAGCTTGAATCACGGGGGGGCGACAGATACGCAGTATTTT
TRBJ2-3,.,TRBV7-9,many,CASSGGNTDTQYF,TGTGCCAGCAGCGGGGGGAACACAGATACGCAGTATTTT
TRBJ1-4,TRBD1,TRBV15,.,CATSTGPGRPANEKLFF,TGTGCCACCTCGACAGGGCCCGGTCGGCCAGCTAATGAAAAACTGTTTTTT
TRBJ2-2,.,TRBV7-9,few,CASSFSRGTGELFF,TGTGCCAGCAGCTTCAGTCGGGGAACCGGGGAGCTGTTTTTT
TRBJ2-5,TRBD1,TRBV11-2,few,CASRVGQRQYF,TGTGCCAGCAGGGTGGGACAGCGCCAGTACTTC
TRBJ2-5,.,TRBV5-1,many,CASSGGPTQETQYF,TGCGCCAGCAGCGGGGGGCCTACCCAAGAGACCCAGTACTTC
TRBJ1-1,TRBD1,TRBV6-5,few,CASSGGTVNTEAFF,TGTGCCAGCAGCGGGGGGACAGTGAACACTGAAGCTTTCTTT
TRBJ2-2,TRBD2,TRBV4-2,many,CASSRGTSGGSGELFF,TGTGCCAGCTCACGAGGGACTAGCGGGGGGTCTGGGGAGCTGTTTTTT
TRBJ2-7,.,TRBV7-9,.,CASSENSMTSYEQYF,TGTGCCAGCAGCGAAAATTCAATGACCTCCTACGAGCAGTACTTC
TRBJ1-5,.,TRBV7-2,.,CASSLSPGLNQPQHF,TGTGCCAGCAGCTTAAGCCCGGGACTCAATCAGCCCCAGCATTTT
TRBJ2-5,TRBD1,TRBV7-8,many,CASSLLEGAVETQYF,TGTGCCAGCAGCTTATTAGAGGGGGCAGTGGAGACCCAGTACTTC
TRBJ2-3,.,TRBV12-3/TRBV12-4,.,CASSPQGQSRDTQYF,TGTGCCAGCAGTCCACAAGGACAGTCGAGAGATACGCAGTATTTT
TRBJ2-1,.,TRBV7-3,few,CASSLDGIGAYNEQFF,TGTGCCAGCAGCTTAGATGGCATAGGAGCCTACAATGAGCAGTTCTTC
TRBJ2-1,.,TRBV2,few,CASRRQPHEQFF,TGTGCCAGCAGAAGACAGCCACACGAGCAGTTCTTC
TRBJ2-5,.,TRBV20-1,.,CSARVSQYQETQYF,TGCAGTGCTAGAGTTAGCCAGTACCAAGAGACCCAGTACTTC
TRBJ2-1,TRBD1,TRBV11-3,.,CASSLDRDRGEQFF,TGTGCCAGCAGCTTAGACCGCGACAGGGGTGAGCAGTTCTTC
TRBJ1-6,.,TRBV4-2,.,CASSQGGEAYNSPLHF,TGTGCCAGCAGCCAAGGCGGAGAGGCCTATAATTCACCCCTCCACTTT
TRBJ2-7,TRBD1,TRBV27,.,CASSLKAGTGDYEQYF,TGTGCCAGCAGTTTAAAGGCGGGGACAGGAGATTACGAGCAGTACTTC
TRBJ1-2,TRBD1,TRBV7-2,few,CASSASLQGTNYGYTF,TGTGCCAGCAGCGCCAGTTTACAGGGGACTAACTATGGCTACACCTTC
TRBJ1-2,.,TRBV27,many,CATSNSVGGYTF,TGTGCCACTAGTAATAGCGTGGGGGGCTACACCTTC
TRBJ2-1,.,TRBV6-4,.,CASSPEPLAFGSYNEQFF,TGTGCCAGCAGTCCGGAGCCTTTAGCGTTTGGCTCCTACAATGAGCAGTTCTTC
TRBJ2-7,TRBD2,TRBV29-1,few,CSAVTGTTTSYEQYF,TGCAGCGCCGTAACCGGGACTACAACCTCCTACGAGCAGTACTTC
TRBJ2-1,.,TRBV14,.,CARNQKGRPPNNEQFF,TGTGCCAGAAACCAGAAGGGCAGGCCACCCAACAATGAGCAGTTCTTC
TRBJ1-2,.,TRBV29-1,many,CSVEDDGSYLYGYTF,TGCAGCGTTGAAGATGACGGATCCTACTTGTATGGCTACACCTTC
TRBJ1-6,.,TRBV10-3,few,CAISESPTQGLLHFNSPLHF,TGTGCCATCAGTGAGTCCCCCACTCAGGGTCTCCTCCACTTCAATTCACCCCTCCACTTT
TRBJ1-2,.,TRBV5-5,few,CASSMTDWGDYGYTF,TGTGCCAGCAGCATGACAGATTGGGGTGACTATGGCTACACCTTC
TRBJ2-5,.,TRBV5-6,many,CASSSKPGPGETQYF,TGTGCCAGCAGTTCAAAACCGGGACCCGGGGAGACCCAGTACTTC
TRBJ2-2,TRBD1,TRBV24-1,.,CATSATGGGTGELFF,TGTGCCACCAGTGCGACAGGGGGAGGGACCGGGGAGCTGTTTTTT
TRBJ1-5,.,TRBV5-1,.,CASSLLDSGNQPQHF,TGCGCCAGCAGCTTGCTCGACTCGGGCAATCAGCCCCAGCATTTT
TRBJ1-1,.,TRBV11-2,.,CASSLIRGPEAFF,TGTGCCAGCAGCCTGATCAGGGGCCCTGAAGCTTTCTTT
TRBJ1-2,.,TRBV5-5,.,CASSPVVGLGYYGYTF,TGTGCCAGCAGCCCTGTCGTGGGGCTGGGATACTATGGCTACACCTTC
TRBJ1-5,.,TRBV12-3/TRBV12-4,.,CASSLGPTNQPQHF,TGTGCCAGCAGTTTAGGGCCCACAAATCAGCCCCAGCATTTT
TRBJ1-2,.,TRBV6-5,many,CASSPQVSYGYTF,TGTGCCAGCAGCCCCCAGGTCTCCTATGGCTACACCTTC
TRBJ2-2,TRBD2,TRBV10-3,.,CAISALRSGGGPGELFF,TGTGCCATCAGTGCACTACGGAGCGGGGGAGGTCCCGGGGAGCTGTTTTTT
TRBJ2-7,TRBD2,TRBV2,few,CASSEALRGGYEQYF,TGTGCCAGCAGTGAAGCGCTTCGGGGGGGGTACGAGCAGTACTTC